The source of this TCR beta chain is a study of shared clonotypes between healthy human individuals. Overall study findings and caveats: In four donors, approximately 5% of naive CD4 clonotypes appeared in common.

This clone was detected only a few times. What it binds is not known. Germline loops: CDR1 SSHAT, CDR2 FNYEAQ (reference sequence). V was trimmed by 1 base and J by 1 base, leaving 6 bases between them. The length of the CDR3 is 14 residues. Original processing notes: Filtering differed because ImmunoSEQ produced junction-only sequences that carried no quality scores. Some clones are missing from TCRdb's copy, which holds only in-frame ones; the method was immunoSEQ multiplex PCR. The V and J calls and clone size are taken from that table; D and trimming were inferred from the DNA. The repertoire has over a million clones, more than 95% of them found once; the top ten carry over 1%.

J is TRBJ2-3 and V is TRBV7-7, with D perhaps matching TRBD2 (5 bases). This receptor was obtained from a young man in good health. The sequenced material came from naive CD4+ T cells sorted from blood. The subset here: CD45RA+ positively selected. CDR3 DNA: TGTGCCAGCAGCTTAGTGGGAGGCACAGATACGCAGTATTTT. The encoded protein is CASSLVGGTDTQYF. Together with reference TRBV7-7 and TRBJ2-3, the CDR3 gives the full variable domain: GAGVSQSPRYKVTKRGQDVTLRCDPISSHATLYWYQQALGQGPEFLTYFNYEAQPDKSGLPSDRFSAERPEGSISTLTIQRTEQRDSAMYRCASSLVGGTDTQYFGPGTRLTVL.